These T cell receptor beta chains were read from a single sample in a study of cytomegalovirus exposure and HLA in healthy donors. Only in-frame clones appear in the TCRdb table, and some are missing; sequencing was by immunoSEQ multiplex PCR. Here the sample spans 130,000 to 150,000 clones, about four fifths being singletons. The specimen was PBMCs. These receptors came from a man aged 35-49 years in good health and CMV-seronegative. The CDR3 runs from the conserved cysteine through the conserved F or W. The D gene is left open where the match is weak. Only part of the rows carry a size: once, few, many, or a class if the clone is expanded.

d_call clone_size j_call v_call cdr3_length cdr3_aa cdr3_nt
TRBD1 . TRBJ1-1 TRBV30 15 CAWSPRTGMNTEAFF TGTGCCTGGAGTCCCCGGACAGGGATGAACACTGAAGCTTTCTTT
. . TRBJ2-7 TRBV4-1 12 CANTGISYEQYF TGCGCCAATACCGGGATCTCCTACGAGCAGTACTTC
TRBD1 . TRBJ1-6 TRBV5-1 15 CASSIPRQGYSPLHF TGCGCCAGCAGCATACCAAGACAGGGTTATTCACCCCTCCACTTT
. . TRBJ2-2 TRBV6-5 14 CASRIDRNTGELFF TGTGCCAGCAGGATCGACAGGAACACCGGGGAGCTGTTTTTT
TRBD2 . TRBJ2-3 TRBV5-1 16 CASSLEGLAEVDTQYF TGCGCCAGCAGCTTGGAGGGGCTAGCGGAAGTCGATACGCAGTATTTT
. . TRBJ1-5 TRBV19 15 CASSMFEGGDQPQHF TGTGCCAGTAGTATGTTTGAGGGAGGCGATCAGCCCCAGCATTTT
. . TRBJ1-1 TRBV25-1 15 CASSEFGVLNTEAFF TGTGCCAGCAGTGAATTCGGGGTCCTGAACACTGAAGCTTTCTTT
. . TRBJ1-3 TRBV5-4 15 CASSQRQDPGNTIYF TGTGCCAGCAGCCAACGACAGGACCCTGGAAACACCATATATTTT
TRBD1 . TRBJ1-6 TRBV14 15 CASSLTGIYNSPLHF TGTGCCAGCAGCTTGACAGGGATCTATAATTCACCCCTCCACTTT
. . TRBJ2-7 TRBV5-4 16 CASSLAGRVNSYEQYF TGTGCCAGCAGCTTGGCGGGCAGGGTGAACTCCTACGAGCAGTACTTC
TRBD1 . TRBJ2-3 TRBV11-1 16 CASSQGRTGGTDTQYF TGTGCCAGCAGCCAGGGGAGGACAGGGGGCACAGATACGCAGTATTTT
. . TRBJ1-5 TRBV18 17 CASSPPGPVNSNQPQHF TGTGCCAGCTCACCACCGGGGCCAGTCAATAGCAATCAGCCCCAGCATTTT
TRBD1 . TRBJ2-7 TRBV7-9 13 CASSSGQPYEQYF TGTGCCAGCAGCTCGGGACAGCCCTACGAGCAGTACTTC
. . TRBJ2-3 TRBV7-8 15 CASSLDGTSTDTQYF TGTGCCAGCAGCTTAGACGGGACTAGCACAGATACGCAGTATTTT
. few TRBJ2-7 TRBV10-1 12 CASTRTAYEQYF TGCGCCAGCACCCGGACAGCTTACGAGCAGTACTTC
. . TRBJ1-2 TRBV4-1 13 CASNSRAELGYTF TGCGCCAGCAACTCGAGGGCGGAGCTTGGCTACACCTTC
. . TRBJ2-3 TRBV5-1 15 CASSLGYGNTDTQYF TGCGCCAGCAGCTTGGGATACGGGAACACAGATACGCAGTATTTT
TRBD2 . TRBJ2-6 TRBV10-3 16 CAISETGGSGANVLTF TGTGCCATCAGTGAAACGGGAGGTTCTGGGGCCAACGTCCTGACTTTC